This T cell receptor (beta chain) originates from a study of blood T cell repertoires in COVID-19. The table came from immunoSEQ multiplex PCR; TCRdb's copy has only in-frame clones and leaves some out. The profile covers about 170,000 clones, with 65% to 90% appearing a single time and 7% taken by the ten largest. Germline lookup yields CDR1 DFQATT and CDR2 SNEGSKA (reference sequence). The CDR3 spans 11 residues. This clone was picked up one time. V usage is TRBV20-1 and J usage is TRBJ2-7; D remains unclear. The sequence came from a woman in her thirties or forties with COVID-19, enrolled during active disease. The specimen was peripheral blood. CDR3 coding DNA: TGCAGCACTGGGCAGGCCTACGAGCAGTACTTC. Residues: CSTGQAYEQYF.